What follows are 29 T cell receptor beta chains derived from one specimen sequenced in a study of cytotoxic CD8 clonotypes in ibrutinib-treated CLL. Generated by immunoSEQ multiplex PCR, the TCRdb table keeps only in-frame clones and is missing some. The sample has hundreds of thousands of clones, roughly 85% seen once. The sequencing used PBMCs, collected before ibrutinib treatment. All receptors come from a human donor with chronic lymphocytic leukemia.

The J gene is TRBJ2-2, the V gene TRBV29-1; no firm D call. Trimming stripped 7 bases from V and 0 bases from J, with 6 bases between. From germline, CDR1 is SQVTM and CDR2 ANQGSEA. This CDR3 region has 12 residues. In nucleotides, the CDR3 is TGCAGCGGGGGTCCGAACACCGGGGAGCTGTTTTTT. Translation gives CSGGPNTGELFF.

The J gene is TRBJ2-7, the V gene TRBV29-1; D possibly matches TRBD1 or TRBD2 (6 bases each). The CDR3 has 13 amino acids. Trimming took off 6 bases at V and 2 bases at J, with 14 bases between the two ends. CDR1 and CDR2 (germline): SQVTM, ANQGSEA. The CDR3 DNA reads as TGCAGCGTGCAGAGGGGGGCAACCTACGAGCAGTACTTC. Translated, it gives CSVQRGATYEQYF.

Only one count was recorded for this clone. CDR3 bases: TGTGCCAGCAGCCCCCGGGATAGCGGGAGGGACACCGGGGAGCTGTTTTTT. Translated: CASSPRDSGRDTGELFF. The chain links TRBV7-7 to TRBJ2-2; TRBD2 matches at 11 bases. Germline V lookup: CDR1 SSHAT, CDR2 FNYEAQ (reference sequence). The CDR3 has 17 amino acids. The J segment lost 3 bases and the V segment lost 5 bases, leaving 8 bases of the junction unmatched.

This clone was counted a single time. This chain connects TRBV15 to TRBJ1-2; D gene uncertain. V was pared by 3 bases and J by 3 bases, with 11 bases between. The length of the CDR3 is 14 residues. The V gene's germline CDR1 is LNHNV and CDR2 YYDKDF (reference sequence). CDR3 sequence: CATSRDGSYYGYTF. CDR3 nucleotide sequence: TGTGCCACCAGCAGGGACGGATCATACTATGGCTACACCTTC.

This sequence joins TRBV27 and TRBJ2-1, with D perhaps TRBD2 (5 bases). Deletions cut 6 bases from V and 9 bases from J, with 12 bases between. The CDR3 extends over 12 amino acids. Germline V gene sequence: CDR1 MNHEY, CDR2 SMNVEV (reference sequence). The CDR3 loop reads CASSSTSFEQFF. In DNA form, the CDR3 reads TGTGCCAGCAGCTCCACTAGTTTTGAGCAGTTCTTC.

The V call is TRBV6-5, the J call TRBJ2-7, with 7 nucleotides matching TRBD1. The CDR3 extends over 15 amino acids. Losses at the gene ends were 2 bases for V and 6 bases for J; bases not matched to a gene: 10. Per the germline V gene, CDR1 is MNHEY and CDR2 is SVGAGI. The CDR3 DNA follows: TGTGCCAGCAGTTACGCAACAACAGGGGTTTTCGAGCAGTACTTC. Its protein product is CASSYATTGVFEQYF.

The V call is TRBV6-1, the J call TRBJ2-5; 8 positions agree with TRBD2. Trimming cost V 4 bases and J 0 bases; bases outside gene matches: 10. Germline V gives CDR1 MNHNS, CDR2 SASEGT. The CDR3 has 17 amino acids. CDR3 in DNA: TGTGCCAGCAGTGGCCGGTTTGCGGGAGGTAACCAAGAGACCCAGTACTTC. It codes for CASSGRFAGGNQETQYF.

This chain uses TRBV4-2 with TRBJ2-7, with 8 nucleotides matching TRBD2. The CDR3 sequence is 17 residues long. CDR1 and CDR2 (germline): LGHNA, YNFKEQ. Trimming cost V 0 bases and J 5 bases; bases outside gene matches: 12. The CDR3 sequence is CASSQDLGLVFTHEQYF. The CDR3, as DNA: TGTGCCAGCAGCCAAGATTTGGGACTAGTCTTCACCCACGAGCAGTACTTC.

The chain combines TRBV9 with TRBJ2-2; TRBD1 aligns across 9 bases. J was trimmed by 3 bases and V by 4 bases; bases with no gene match: 13. CDR1 is SGDLS, CDR2 YYNGEE, per germline. The CDR3 covers 18 residues. The CDR3 nucleotides read TGTGCCAGCAGCACCAGTTACAGGGGGCTTTGGGACACCGGGGAGCTGTTTTTT. Translated, it gives CASSTSYRGLWDTGELFF.

The chain couples TRBV6-1 to TRBJ1-2; D is uncertain. V was trimmed by 2 bases and J by 7 bases, leaving 11 bases between them. CDR1 and CDR2 from the germline V gene are MNHNS and SASEGT. The CDR3 totals 13 residues. CDR3 sequence: CASSESGAFGYTF. CDR3 DNA sequence: TGTGCCAGCAGTGAATCCGGAGCTTTTGGCTACACCTTC.

This clone has only one observation. The chain employs TRBV7-9 and TRBJ2-1, with 9 bases aligning to TRBD2. The V gene's germline CDR1 is SEHNR and CDR2 FQNEAQ (reference sequence). V lost 3 bases to trimming and J lost 2 bases; unmatched junction nucleotides: 5. CDR3 size: 16 residues. CDR3 DNA: TGTGCCAGCAGCTTGAGGCGGGAGGGCACCTACAATGAGCAGTTCTTC. Encoded protein: CASSLRREGTYNEQFF.

This sequence joins TRBV7-2 and TRBJ2-1; D unclear. Germline V gene lookup returns CDR1 SGHTA and CDR2 FQGNSA. The CDR3 consists of 14 residues. V was pared by 8 bases and J by 5 bases, with 16 bases between. CDR3: CASLFPLTHNEQFF. The CDR3 nucleotides are TGTGCCAGCCTCTTCCCGTTGACTCACAATGAGCAGTTCTTC.

V usage is TRBV4-1 and J usage is TRBJ2-1, with D tentatively TRBD1 (6 bases). The germline CDR1 and CDR2 sequences are MGHRA and YSYEKL. This CDR3 has 13 residues. Trimming took off 2 bases at V and 10 bases at J, with 12 bases between the two ends. The CDR3 nucleotides are TGCGCCAGCAGCCAACCTTGGACAGACGAGCAGTTCTTC. Amino acids: CASSQPWTDEQFF.

This clone was counted between two and nine times. V and J are TRBV27 and TRBJ2-1; 8 positions match TRBD2. V lost 3 bases and J lost 9; bases outside the gene matches: 7. The CDR3 runs to 14 residues. Germline values: CDR1 MNHEY, CDR2 SMNVEV (reference sequence). DNA for the CDR3: TGTGCCAGCAGTTTTAGACGGCTAGCGGGTGAGCAGTTCTTC. This encodes CASSFRRLAGEQFF.

The chain combines TRBV9 with TRBJ1-2; tentative D call: TRBD1 (5 bases). Deletions cut 5 bases from V and 2 bases from J, with 19 bases between. The CDR3 extends over 16 amino acids. Germline V gives CDR1 SGDLS, CDR2 YYNGEE. For the CDR3, the DNA is TGTGCCAGCAGTATTGGCCCGGGGGGAGGAAACTATGGCTACACCTTC. The encoded protein is CASSIGPGGGNYGYTF.

V and J are TRBV29-1 and TRBJ1-1; D is undetermined. The CDR3 spans 11 residues. Between the trimmed V and J ends, which lost 7 bases and 0 bases, there was a span of 6 bases. The germline CDR1 and CDR2 sequences are SQVTM and ANQGSEA. CDR3 coding DNA: TGCAGCGCCGGAATGAACACTGAAGCTTTCTTT. It encodes CSAGMNTEAFF. Supplemented by reference TRBV29-1 and TRBJ1-1, the full variable domain reads SAVISQKPSRDICQRGTSLTIQCQVDSQVTMMFWYRQQPGQSLTLIATANQGSEATYESGFVIDKFPISRPNLTFSTLTVSNMSPEDSSIYLCSAGMNTEAFFGQGTRLTVV.

This clone was recorded once. CDR3 in DNA: TGCGCCAGCAGCCCGGGACTAGCTTTTATCGATACGCAGTATTTT. Residues: CASSPGLAFIDTQYF. The gene calls are TRBV5-1 and TRBJ2-3, with 9 bases that match TRBD2. Per germline, CDR1 SGHRS and CDR2 YFSETQ. This CDR3 region has 15 residues. Unmatched junction bases numbered 9, after V lost 4 bases and J lost 6 bases.

The V gene is TRBV7-2, the J gene TRBJ1-3; a weak D match, TRBD1 (5 bases). The germline CDR1 and CDR2 sequences are SGHTA and FQGNSA. This CDR3 spans 16 amino acids. Trimming pared 5 bases from V and 2 bases from J, leaving 16 bases between. The CDR3 is CASSLRYTGPGNTIYF. CDR3 bases: TGTGCCAGCAGCCTAAGGTACACAGGTCCTGGAAACACCATATATTTT.

The chain couples TRBV7-2 to TRBJ2-2, with D tentatively TRBD2 (5 bases). Trimming took 5 bases from V and 4 from J, leaving 14 bases between them. The CDR3 spans 15 residues. Germline CDR1 SGHTA, CDR2 FQGNSA. CDR3 sequence: CASSGSSFSTGELFF. CDR3 nucleotide sequence: TGTGCCAGCAGCGGATCTAGCTTCTCCACCGGGGAGCTGTTTTTT.

This chain joins TRBV29-1 and TRBJ2-5, with D maybe TRBD2 (6 bases). Germline V gives CDR1 SQVTM, CDR2 ANQGSEA. The CDR3 length is 14 residues. Trimming cost V 6 bases and J 4 bases, with 18 bases left between them. CDR3 coding DNA: TGCAGCGTGGGGGGACTCCGGAGATCAGAGACCCAGTACTTC. This translates into CSVGGLRRSETQYF. The full variable domain, completed using reference TRBV29-1 and TRBJ2-5, is SAVISQKPSRDICQRGTSLTIQCQVDSQVTMMFWYRQQPGQSLTLIATANQGSEATYESGFVIDKFPISRPNLTFSTLTVSNMSPEDSSIYLCSVGGLRRSETQYFGPGTRLLVL.

This chain uses TRBV5-1 with TRBJ2-1, with 10 bases that match TRBD1. CDR3 size: 15 residues. Per the germline V gene, CDR1 is SGHRS and CDR2 is YFSETQ. Germline trimming cut 4 bases from V and 5 bases from J; bases unmatched to any gene: 6. The chain's CDR3 is CASSHPGQGDNEQFF. CDR3 nucleotides: TGCGCCAGCAGCCACCCAGGACAGGGGGACAATGAGCAGTTCTTC.

For this clone: Other nucleotide sequences from this sample produce the same CDR3. The chain combines TRBV29-1 with TRBJ2-6; the match to TRBD1 covers 8 bases. The CDR3 length is 17 residues. Germline loops: CDR1 SQVTM, CDR2 ANQGSEA. V lost 0 bases, J lost 0 bases, and 4 bases stayed unmatched. The CDR3 spells CSVEDRGPLSGANVLTF. CDR3 DNA sequence: TGCAGCGTTGAAGACAGGGGGCCCCTCTCTGGGGCCAACGTCCTGACTTTC.

The rearrangement links TRBV28 to TRBJ2-7, with 13 bases aligning to TRBD2. With V trimmed by 5 bases and J by 2 bases, 6 bases remained unmatched. Per germline, CDR1 MDHEN and CDR2 SYDVKM. CDR3 length: 16 amino acids. CDR3 in amino acids: CASSRGLAGATYEQYF. In DNA, the CDR3 is TGTGCCAGCAGTCGAGGACTAGCGGGAGCAACCTACGAGCAGTACTTC.

The rearrangement links TRBV10-3 to TRBJ1-1; 10 positions agree with TRBD1. The CDR3 consists of 14 residues. CDR1 and CDR2 (germline): ENHRY, SYGVKD. V trimming: 6 bases; J trimming: 4 bases; junction bases outside the gene matches: 5. CDR3 in DNA: TGTGCCATCAGGACCGGGACAGGGGCCACTGAAGCTTTCTTT. Translation: CAIRTGTGATEAFF.

The chain combines TRBV2 with TRBJ2-1; D gene unclear. V was shortened by 1 base and J by 5 bases, with 3 bases between the two germline ends. Germline V gene data show CDR1 as SNHLY and CDR2 as FYNNEI. The CDR3 has 12 amino acids. The CDR3 nucleotides are TGTGCCAGCAGTGAAGGGAACAATGAGCAGTTCTTC. Its protein product is CASSEGNNEQFF.

The rearrangement uses TRBV9 and TRBJ1-5; no reliable D call. The CDR3 contains 13 residues. Germline V gives CDR1 SGDLS, CDR2 YYNGEE. V was clipped by 4 bases and J by 0 bases, with 5 bases between them. CDR3 nucleotide sequence: TGTGCCAGCAGCAGGGATAGCAATCAGCCCCAGCATTTT. Translated, it gives CASSRDSNQPQHF.

Only a few counts were recorded for this clone. V gene TRBV7-9 combines with J gene TRBJ2-7; possible D gene TRBD1, 6 bases. The CDR3 spans 15 residues. In germline, CDR1 is SEHNR, CDR2 FQNEAQ (reference sequence). V was clipped by 5 bases and J by 6 bases, with 20 bases between them. The CDR3 is CASSPSGGAVAEQYF. CDR3 in DNA: TGTGCCAGCAGCCCGAGTGGGGGCGCGGTTGCCGAGCAGTACTTC.

The chain is built from TRBV5-1 and TRBJ1-2; D is perhaps TRBD1 (5 bases). There are 15 residues in the CDR3. Trimming stripped 2 bases from V and 4 bases from J, with 15 bases between. The germline V gene has CDR1 SGHRS and CDR2 YFSETQ. CDR3 coding DNA: TGCGCCAGCAGCTTAGGGACCGCCTATGGCTATGGCTACACCTTC. This translates into CASSLGTAYGYGYTF.

The rearrangement joins TRBV27 to TRBJ1-2; D is perhaps TRBD1 (5 bases). Trimming stripped 3 bases from V and 6 bases from J, with 14 bases between. Per germline, CDR1 MNHEY and CDR2 SMNVEV (reference sequence). This CDR3 comprises 14 residues. The CDR3 bases are TGTGCCAGCAGTTTTAGGCAGGGAGCGGATGGCTACACCTTC. It specifies CASSFRQGADGYTF.